One and the same sample provided the 25 T cell receptor beta chains below, sequenced in a study of cytomegalovirus exposure and HLA in healthy donors. The PCR made use of 60 Vbeta and 13 Jbeta primers. Repertoires were generated with immunoSEQ multiplex PCR, while TCRdb's copy carries only in-frame clones and drops some. Of a few hundred thousand clones in the sample, approximately 84% were seen once. The sequencing input was PBMCs. These TCRs come from a woman aged 40 to 50 in good health and CMV-seronegative.

The rearrangement links TRBV10-3 to TRBJ1-2; D unresolved. V was pared by 4 bases and J by 2 bases, with 23 bases between. Germline lookup yields CDR1 ENHRY and CDR2 SYGVKD. The CDR3 has 18 amino acids. For the CDR3, the DNA is TGTGCCATCAGTGTCACTCGGACTGACTTTGGGTTAAACTATGGCTACACCTTC. It translates to CAISVTRTDFGLNYGYTF.

The rearrangement joins TRBV28 to TRBJ1-4; a weak D match, TRBD1 (6 bases). In germline, CDR1 is MDHEN, CDR2 SYDVKM. The germline V and J ends were trimmed by 4 bases and 4 bases, with 13 bases remaining between them. The CDR3 is made up of 15 amino acids. The CDR3 nucleotides are TGTGCCAGCAGTTCGCGGCAGGGGATTAATGAAAAACTGTTTTTT. The encoded protein is CASSSRQGINEKLFF. Based on the CDR3 plus reference TRBV28 and TRBJ1-4, the full variable domain is DVKVTQSSRYLVKRTGEKVFLECVQDMDHENMFWYRQDPGLGLRLIYFSYDVKMKEKGDIPEGYSVSREKKERFSLILESASTNQTSMYLCASSSRQGINEKLFFGSGTQLSVL.

The chain carries TRBV5-5 and TRBJ2-1; the D gene is possibly TRBD2 (6 bases). Looked up from germline, CDR1 is SGHKS and CDR2 is YYEKEE (reference sequence). V was shortened by 2 bases and J by 8 bases, with 11 bases between the two germline ends. The CDR3 loop spans 13 amino acids. CDR3 nucleotides: TGTGCCAGCAGCTTAGGCGGGGTCGATGAGCAGTTCTTC. This encodes CASSLGGVDEQFF.

The rearrangement joins TRBV28 to TRBJ1-1; perhaps TRBD1 as D (6 bases). In germline, CDR1 is MDHEN, CDR2 SYDVKM. The CDR3 loop spans 15 amino acids. V was cut by 3 bases and J by 9 bases, with 20 bases left in between. CDR3 sequence reads: CASSFARRTDGKAFF. As DNA, the CDR3 is TGTGCCAGCAGTTTTGCCCGCCGGACAGATGGAAAAGCTTTCTTT.

V gene TRBV15 combines with J gene TRBJ2-1, with D perhaps TRBD1 (6 bases). V lost 5 bases and J lost 1, with 15 bases in between. Germline CDR1 and CDR2: LNHNV and YYDKDF (reference sequence). This CDR3 region has 16 residues. CDR3 protein: CATSGSWTASYNEQFF. The CDR3 coding sequence is TGTGCCACCAGCGGTTCTTGGACAGCATCCTACAATGAGCAGTTCTTC.

The chain has TRBV5-5 and TRBJ2-7; D might be TRBD2 (5 bases). CDR3 size: 12 residues. V was clipped by 4 bases and J by 7 bases, with 12 bases between them. CDR1 and CDR2 (germline): SGHKS, YYEKEE (reference sequence). The CDR3 bases are TGTGCCAGCAGCGGGTCTCGGAGGGAGCAGTACTTC. Translated: CASSGSRREQYF.

This clone was picked up many times. V usage is TRBV7-2 and J usage is TRBJ1-1; no definite D call. V was shortened by 6 bases and J by 1 base, with 9 bases between the two germline ends. The CDR3 runs to 13 residues. Germline CDR1 is SGHTA and CDR2 is FQGNSA. The CDR3 loop reads CASRLTGNTEAFF. The CDR3, as DNA: TGTGCCAGCAGACTCACGGGGAACACTGAAGCTTTCTTT. The variable domain in full, completed from reference TRBV7-2 and TRBJ1-1, reads GAGVSQSPSNKVTEKGKDVELRCDPISGHTALYWYRQSLGQGLEFLIYFQGNSAPDKSGLPSDRFSAERTGGSVSTLTIQRTQQEDSAVYLCASRLTGNTEAFFGQGTRLTVV.

The J gene is TRBJ1-4, the V gene TRBV4-3; weak D call: TRBD1 (6 bases). CDR3 size: 15 residues. Trimming took 1 base from V and 6 from J, leaving 12 bases between them. CDR1 LGHNA and CDR2 YSLEER come from the germline V gene. Here the CDR3 DNA reads TGCGCCAGCAGCCAAGTGAGCCCAGGGGATGAAAAACTGTTTTTT. Translating gives CASSQVSPGDEKLFF.

The V call is TRBV7-3, the J call TRBJ2-3; TRBD1 matches at 8 bases. V dropped 0 bases and J dropped 1; count of bases not matched to a gene: 3. The CDR3 has 16 residues. Germline V CDR1 and CDR2: SGHTA, FQGTGA. CDR3 in DNA: TGTGCCAGCAGCTTAACGCCGGGACAGGGCACAGATACGCAGTATTTT. Encoded protein: CASSLTPGQGTDTQYF.

CDR3 amino acids: CSVGLATDTQYF. CDR3 sequence (DNA): TGCAGCGTTGGGCTAGCCACAGATACGCAGTATTTT. The rearrangement uses TRBV29-1 and TRBJ2-3; perhaps TRBD2 as D (5 bases). Germline V CDR1 and CDR2: SQVTM, ANQGSEA. The CDR3 contains 12 residues. Trimming cost V 4 bases and J 2 bases, with 7 bases left between them.

The chain links TRBV28 to TRBJ1-1; no firm D call. The V end lost 6 bases, the J end lost 0 bases, and 5 bases lay between the germline ends. CDR1 MDHEN and CDR2 SYDVKM come from the germline V gene. The CDR3 totals 12 residues. The CDR3 here is CASRKLNTEAFF. The CDR3 DNA is TGTGCCAGCAGAAAGCTGAACACTGAAGCTTTCTTT. The full variable domain, its missing parts supplied by reference TRBV28 and TRBJ1-1, is DVKVTQSSRYLVKRTGEKVFLECVQDMDHENMFWYRQDPGLGLRLIYFSYDVKMKEKGDIPEGYSVSREKKERFSLILESASTNQTSMYLCASRKLNTEAFFGQGTRLTVV.

The chain is built from TRBV28 and TRBJ1-6, with D perhaps matching TRBD1 (6 bases). Germline V lookup: CDR1 MDHEN, CDR2 SYDVKM. V lost 10 bases and J lost 8, with 18 bases in between. This CDR3 is 14 amino acids long. The chain's CDR3 is CATLRGSSDSPLHF. DNA of the CDR3: TGTGCCACTCTCAGGGGCTCCTCAGATTCACCCCTCCACTTT.

The chain carries TRBV21-1 and TRBJ1-2; the D call of TRBD1 is as the table states it, not checked on the DNA. TRBV21-1 is termed a pseudogene. CDR3 length equals 17 residues. The CDR3 coding sequence is TGTGCCAGCAGCAAAGGCCTTTGCAGGGGGCCGAACTATGGCTACACCTTC. It is translated as CASSKGLCRGPNYGYTF.

This rearrangement joins TRBV27 to TRBJ2-3; 8 bases line up with TRBD2. The CDR3 runs to 15 residues. CDR1 is MNHEY and CDR2 is SMNVEV in the germline V gene (reference sequence). This chain's CDR3 is CLADVASGFTDTQYF. DNA of the CDR3: TGTTTAGCGGACGTCGCTAGCGGGTTTACAGATACGCAGTATTTT.

This rearrangement joins TRBV5-4 to TRBJ1-1, with no clear D. The V end was cut by 3 bases, the J end by 1 base, with 10 bases between. The CDR3 is 14 amino acids. Germline V gene data show CDR1 as SGHNT and CDR2 as YYREEE (reference sequence). The CDR3 DNA reads as TGTGCCAGCAGCTCCCCGTTTCCGAACACTGAAGCTTTCTTT. Protein product: CASSSPFPNTEAFF.

This clone has only one observation. The chain has TRBV2 and TRBJ2-2, with 11 bases matching TRBD2. V lost 3 bases, J lost 5 bases, and 2 bases stayed unmatched. The CDR3 sequence is 15 residues long. The germline V gene encodes CDR1 SNHLY and CDR2 FYNNEI. The chain's CDR3 is CASSDLAGGTGELFF. The CDR3 bases are TGTGCCAGCAGTGATTTAGCGGGGGGGACCGGGGAGCTGTTTTTT.

This clone was recorded a few times. The chain couples TRBV19 to TRBJ1-1; D not certain. The CDR3 loop spans 13 amino acids. V was shortened by 5 bases and J by 3 bases, with 10 bases between the two germline ends. The germline V gene has CDR1 LNHDA and CDR2 SQIVND (reference sequence). The CDR3 here is CASSASRDTEAFF. CDR3 coding DNA: TGTGCCAGTAGTGCCAGCCGGGACACTGAAGCTTTCTTT.

The table lists this clone with a count of one. This rearrangement joins TRBV6-1 to TRBJ1-2, with TRBD1 identical over 7 bases. The ends lost 5 bases at V and 2 bases at J; junction bases unmatched: 2. Looked up from germline, CDR1 is MNHNS and CDR2 is SASEGT. CDR3 length: 13 amino acids. CDR3 residues: CASSLTGNYGYTF. As DNA, the CDR3 is TGTGCCAGCAGTTTGACAGGGAACTATGGCTACACCTTC.

The chain couples TRBV6-5 to TRBJ2-5; D is possibly TRBD2 (5 bases). V was pared by 8 bases and J by 4 bases, with 14 bases between. From germline, CDR1 is MNHEY and CDR2 SVGAGI. This CDR3 contains 13 residues. Here the CDR3 reads CASRRTPGETQYF. CDR3 bases: TGTGCCAGCCGTAGGACTCCAGGAGAGACCCAGTACTTC.

The genes are TRBV4-1 and TRBJ1-2; tentative D call: TRBD1 (6 bases). There are 14 residues in the CDR3. The germline gives CDR1 MGHRA, CDR2 YSYEKL. The V end was cut by 4 bases, the J end by 2 bases, with 11 bases between. As DNA, the CDR3 is TGCGCCAGCAGCCCAATGACAGGCAACTATGGCTACACCTTC. This translates into CASSPMTGNYGYTF.

This chain links TRBV5-3 with TRBJ1-5; TRBD1 matches at 8 bases. TRBV5-3 is an open reading frame whose function is uncertain. This CDR3 spans 23 amino acids. Trimming took 1 base from V and 0 from J; bases not matched to a gene: 24. Here the CDR3 DNA reads TGTGCCAGAAGCTTGACTCTGCTGCGAAAAACAAGACAGGGGAAACATAGCAATCAGCCCCAGCATTTT. It yields the protein CARSLTLLRKTRQGKHSNQPQHF.

In DNA, the CDR3 is TGTGCCAGCAGCCTCGGCGAGGGATGTGGTGGAAACACCATATATTTT. This gives the protein CASSLGEGCGGNTIYF. The chain combines TRBV7-3 with TRBJ1-3; D unresolved. Germline values: CDR1 SGHTA, CDR2 FQGTGA. Trimming shortened V by 5 bases and J by 3 bases, and 17 bases separated the two germline ends. The length of the CDR3 is 16 residues. Using reference TRBV7-3 and TRBJ1-3 for the parts outside the CDR3, the full variable domain is GAGVSQTPSNKVTEKGKYVELRCDPISGHTALYWYRQSLGQGPEFLIYFQGTGAADDSGLPNDRFFAVRPEGSVSTLKIQRTERGDSAVYLCASSLGEGCGGNTIYFGEGSWLTVV.

The chain recombines TRBV27 with TRBJ2-7, with TRBD1 identical over 8 bases. The CDR3 extends over 14 amino acids. J gave up 7 bases and V 4 bases, and 9 bases lay outside the gene matches. Germline V lookup: CDR1 MNHEY, CDR2 SMNVEV (reference sequence). In nucleotides, the CDR3 is TGTGCCAGCAGTTCCTGGACAGGGAACAGGGAGCAGTACTTC. Its protein product is CASSSWTGNREQYF.

This clone was counted only a few times. This chain joins TRBV6-1 and TRBJ1-2; TRBD1 matches 8 bases. V dropped 5 bases and J dropped 4; count of bases not matched to a gene: 6. Germline loops: CDR1 MNHNS, CDR2 SASEGT. The CDR3 is made up of 14 amino acids. The CDR3 protein is CASSRDRTVYGYTF. CDR3 coding DNA: TGTGCCAGCAGTAGGGACAGGACCGTCTATGGCTACACCTTC.

The chain is built from TRBV28 and TRBJ2-1; D is ambiguous. With 8 bases removed from V and 1 base from J, the gap between germline ends came to 15 bases. Germline values: CDR1 MDHEN, CDR2 SYDVKM. The CDR3 totals 15 residues. CDR3 protein: CASAISGLSYNEQFF. CDR3 nucleotide sequence: TGTGCCAGCGCAATTTCGGGTCTATCCTACAATGAGCAGTTCTTC.